These 23 T cell receptor beta chains were sequenced from one sample in a study of radiation and T cells in renal cell carcinoma. The data were produced by immunoSEQ multiplex PCR, yet TCRdb's version contains in-frame clones alone and is incomplete. The sample comprises roughly 130,000 clones, 88% of which are singletons, and 5.8% rests with the top ten. Time point indicated: blood 2 weeks post-SBRT. Indicated treatment: 15 Gy SBRT to primary tumor, nephrectomy 4 weeks later. This specimen was blood, taken from a patient whose treatment included radiotherapy and nephrectomy. These receptors were collected from a woman aged 70-85 years with renal cell carcinoma.

The rearrangement links TRBV7-9 to TRBJ2-7; TRBD1 matches at 7 bases. The CDR3 loop spans 15 amino acids. Germline V gene data show CDR1 as SEHNR and CDR2 as FQNEAQ (reference sequence). V lost 5 bases to trimming and J lost 0 bases; unmatched junction nucleotides: 7. The chain's CDR3 is CASSDPGQTSYEQYF. The CDR3 DNA sequence: TGTGCCAGCAGCGACCCGGGACAGACCTCCTACGAGCAGTACTTC.

The chain couples TRBV28 to TRBJ1-2, with 10 bases that match TRBD1. CDR3 length: 13 residues. V dropped 6 bases and J dropped 7; count of bases not matched to a gene: 5. CDR1 MDHEN and CDR2 SYDVKM come from the germline V gene. The CDR3 protein is CASRPTGGGGYTF. The CDR3 DNA sequence: TGTGCCAGCAGGCCGACAGGGGGCGGTGGCTACACCTTC.

The gene calls are TRBV4-3 and TRBJ1-4, with TRBD1 as a possible D gene (5 bases). V was cut by 5 bases and J by 5 bases, with 15 bases left in between. The CDR3 covers 15 residues. The germline V gene encodes CDR1 LGHNA and CDR2 YSLEER. The CDR3, as DNA: TGCGCCAGCAGCGGTACCGGGGCCAGGAATGAAAAACTGTTTTTT. Translated, it gives CASSGTGARNEKLFF.

CDR3 in DNA: TGTGCCAGCAGTACCCTTCGAAACACCATATATTTT. Protein sequence: CASSTLRNTIYF. The V and J genes are TRBV28 and TRBJ1-3, with D unresolved. This CDR3 comprises 12 residues. The V gene lost 5 bases and the J gene lost 5 bases, with 7 bases spanning the gap. CDR1 is MDHEN, CDR2 SYDVKM, per germline.

This chain connects TRBV13 to TRBJ1-1; weak D call: TRBD1 (6 bases). Germline V gene lookup returns CDR1 PRHDT and CDR2 FYEKMQ (reference sequence). There are 18 residues in the CDR3. The germline V and J ends were trimmed by 5 bases and 1 base, with 23 bases remaining between them. CDR3 sequence (DNA): TGTGCCAGCAGCCGCCGGGACAAGCTTCCGGGTCCGAACACTGAAGCTTTCTTT. Translated, it gives CASSRRDKLPGPNTEAFF.

The chain has TRBV6-1 and TRBJ1-1; D remains unclear. The CDR3 has 17 residues. The V and J ends lost 2 bases and 0 bases respectively, with 16 bases between them. The germline V gene encodes CDR1 MNHNS and CDR2 SASEGT. The CDR3 nucleotides are TGTGCCAGCAGTGAATGGGTAGTCTCGGGGATGAACACTGAAGCTTTCTTT. As protein: CASSEWVVSGMNTEAFF.

The V gene is TRBV19, the J gene TRBJ1-2; D might be TRBD1 (6 bases). The ends were cut back, 7 bases at V and 6 bases at J, with 9 bases in the middle. The CDR3 runs 11 residues. Germline V gene lookup returns CDR1 LNHDA and CDR2 SQIVND (reference sequence). This CDR3 is CASIGGDGYTF. The DNA for the CDR3 is TGTGCCAGTATAGGGGGTGATGGCTACACCTTC.

This chain uses TRBV14 with TRBJ1-1, with 9 bases identical to TRBD1. The J segment lost 0 bases and the V segment lost 4 bases, leaving 3 bases of the junction unmatched. The germline CDR1 and CDR2 sequences are SGHDN and FVKESK. This CDR3 spans 15 amino acids. This CDR3 reads CASSPWTGVNTEAFF. The CDR3 DNA sequence: TGTGCCAGCAGCCCTTGGACAGGGGTGAACACTGAAGCTTTCTTT.

The chain is built from TRBV13 and TRBJ2-3, with D unresolved. Per the germline V gene, CDR1 is PRHDT and CDR2 is FYEKMQ (reference sequence). V gave up 6 bases and J gave up 0 bases, with 13 bases separating them. The CDR3 length is 15 residues. The CDR3: CASRTPRTSTDTQYF. The DNA of the CDR3 is TGTGCCAGCAGAACCCCGCGAACTAGCACAGATACGCAGTATTTT.

The rearrangement links TRBV18 to TRBJ2-1, with D unclear. The CDR3 is made up of 12 amino acids. Trimming removed 2 bases from V and 7 bases from J, with 6 bases in between. Per the germline V gene, CDR1 is KGHSH and CDR2 is LQKENI. CDR3 coding DNA: TGTGCCAGCTCACCAGGGGTAAATGAGCAGTTCTTC. Translated, it gives CASSPGVNEQFF.

The rearrangement links TRBV30 to TRBJ1-2, with D maybe TRBD1 (5 bases). The CDR3 has 14 residues. Germline CDR1 and CDR2: GTSNPN and SVGIG (reference sequence). V was pared by 0 bases and J by 5 bases, with 13 bases between. The CDR3 reads CAWSVGGKGYGYTF. The DNA for the CDR3 is TGTGCCTGGAGTGTCGGGGGAAAAGGGTATGGCTACACCTTC. Supplemented by reference TRBV30 and TRBJ1-2, the full variable domain reads SQTIHQWPATLVQPVGSPLSLECTVEGTSNPNLYWYRQAAGRGLQLLFYSVGIGQISSEVPQNLSASRPQDRQFILSSKKLLLSDSGFYLCAWSVGGKGYGYTFGSGTRLTVV.

This chain links TRBV2 with TRBJ1-2, with 9 bases aligning to TRBD1. Germline V lookup: CDR1 SNHLY, CDR2 FYNNEI. The V and J ends lost 6 bases and 4 bases, in that order; junction bases with no gene match: 9. The CDR3 sequence is 15 residues long. The CDR3 sequence is CASRQLQGAVYGYTF. In DNA form, the CDR3 reads TGTGCCAGCAGACAATTACAGGGGGCGGTCTATGGCTACACCTTC. Full variable domain (outside the CDR3, taken from reference TRBV2 and TRBJ1-2): EPEVTQTPSHQVTQMGQEVILRCVPISNHLYFYWYRQILGQKVEFLVSFYNNEISEKSEIFDDQFSVERPDGSNFTLKIRSTKLEDSAMYFCASRQLQGAVYGYTFGSGTRLTVV.

The chain has TRBV5-6 and TRBJ1-5; maybe TRBD1 (5 bases). Germline values: CDR1 SGHDT, CDR2 YYEEEE. CDR3 size: 13 residues. Trimming removed 4 bases at V and 6 bases at J, with 11 bases between. CDR3 in amino acids: CASSHGAVQPQHF. The DNA for the CDR3 is TGTGCCAGCAGCCACGGGGCAGTTCAGCCCCAGCATTTT.

The chain carries TRBV10-2 and TRBJ1-5; possibly TRBD1 for D (6 bases). V dropped 4 bases and J dropped 4 bases, with 8 bases sitting between them. The CDR3 contains 13 residues. Germline lookup yields CDR1 WSHSY and CDR2 SAAADI. CDR3 amino acids: CASSVTGNQPQHF. The CDR3 region has the DNA TGCGCCAGCAGTGTAACAGGGAATCAGCCCCAGCATTTT.

This chain uses TRBV9 with TRBJ1-1, with D tentatively TRBD1 (5 bases). V was shortened by 3 bases and J by 4 bases, with 16 bases between the two germline ends. The CDR3 runs 15 residues. Germline V gene sequence: CDR1 SGDLS, CDR2 YYNGEE. Here the CDR3 DNA reads TGTGCCAGCAGCGCGCGGGGGATGGCTGGCACTGAAGCTTTCTTT. It translates to CASSARGMAGTEAFF.

The chain employs TRBV5-1 and TRBJ1-6; the D is unclear. Deletions cut 1 base from V and 9 bases from J, with 8 bases between. The V gene's germline CDR1 is SGHRS and CDR2 YFSETQ. The CDR3 totals 13 residues. This chain's CDR3 is CASSLSFVSPLHF. CDR3 nucleotides: TGCGCCAGCAGCTTGTCGTTCGTTTCACCCCTCCACTTT.

The rearrangement joins TRBV21-1 to TRBJ1-1; TRBD1 is taken as the D call from the table, unchecked against the DNA. TRBV21-1 is labeled a pseudogene. The CDR3 spans 15 residues. CDR3 sequence (DNA): TGTGCCAGCAGCAAAGTTCCCACAGGGATCACTGAAGCTTTCTTT. This codes for CASSKVPTGITEAFF.

This clone was recorded a few times. The chain carries TRBV5-1 and TRBJ1-2; D is uncertain. CDR1 and CDR2 from the germline V gene are SGHRS and YFSETQ. Trimming removed 4 bases from V and 5 bases from J, with 9 bases in between. The CDR3 consists of 12 residues. CDR3 protein: CASSLQPYGYTF. The CDR3 DNA sequence: TGCGCCAGCAGCCTCCAACCTTATGGCTACACCTTC.

V gene TRBV21-1 combines with J gene TRBJ2-7. TRBV21-1 is noted as a pseudogene. The CDR3 runs 13 residues. CDR3 loop: CASSKVDGSEQYF. The DNA for the CDR3 is TGTGCCAGCAGCAAAGTTGACGGAAGCGAGCAGTACTTC.

The chain combines TRBV10-3 with TRBJ1-1, with D possibly matching TRBD1 (5 bases). The CDR3 is made up of 15 amino acids. Germline V lookup: CDR1 ENHRY, CDR2 SYGVKD. The V end was cut by 3 bases, the J end by 11 bases, with 22 bases between. The CDR3 region has the DNA TGTGCCATCAGTGATAGGGGCAGACCTATTTCGGCTGCTTTCTTT. Translated, it gives CAISDRGRPISAAFF.

The chain is built from TRBV9 and TRBJ2-1, with D hard to call. This CDR3 contains 14 residues. Trimming cost V 0 bases and J 0 bases, with 4 bases left between them. Germline assignment: CDR1 SGDLS and CDR2 YYNGEE. The CDR3 DNA reads as TGTGCCAGCAGCGTAGTTAACTCCTACAATGAGCAGTTCTTC. Its translation: CASSVVNSYNEQFF.

The rearrangement uses TRBV7-8 and TRBJ2-1; possible D gene TRBD2, 6 bases. The length of the CDR3 is 17 residues. Germline assignment: CDR1 SGHVS and CDR2 FQNEAQ. V was trimmed by 0 bases and J by 0 bases, leaving 12 bases between them. CDR3 amino acids: CASSLARLVHSYNEQFF. CDR3 sequence (DNA): TGTGCCAGCAGCTTAGCACGACTAGTCCACTCCTACAATGAGCAGTTCTTC.

V and J are TRBV7-6 and TRBJ2-3; D not certain. The CDR3 contains 15 residues. The germline V and J ends were trimmed by 1 base and 4 bases, with 12 bases remaining between them. The germline V gene encodes CDR1 SGHVS and CDR2 FNYEAQ. The CDR3 spells CASSLDGRLADTQYF. In nucleotides, the CDR3 is TGTGCCAGCAGCTTAGATGGCAGGTTGGCAGATACGCAGTATTTT.